Listed below are T cell receptor beta chains from one sample, sequenced in a study of T cell clonotyping in hematopoietic cell transplantation. Profiled with immunoSEQ multiplex PCR; TCRdb holds only in-frame clones, not every one. The sample has about 11,000 clones, about 47% seen once; the top ten hold approximately 9.3%. Sample: PBMCs, taken 30 days after allogeneic stem cell transplant. All receptors come from a male patient aged 45-60 years who had an allogeneic stem cell transplant from an unrelated donor, so the T cells may come from the graft donor. Some clones in this sample may be carry-over from other donors' samples. Both conserved end residues are part of each CDR3. A D gene is named only where the DNA matches it firmly. Rows may omit the clone size; those that give it use once, few, many or a size class.

>TRBJ1-1|13|NA|NA|TRBV5-1
CASRGQIHTEAFF
TGCGCCAGCAGGGGCCAGATCCACACTGAAGCTTTCTTT
>TRBJ2-5|12|NA|few|TRBV28
CGVIGAVGTQYF
TGTGGGGTGATAGGGGCGGTGGGGACCCAGTACTTC
>TRBJ2-5|16|TRBD1|NA|TRBV28
CASSLLGDRGDKTQYF
TGTGCCAGCAGTTTATTGGGCGACAGGGGGGACAAGACCCAGTACTTC
>TRBJ1-1|16|NA|NA|TRBV6-5
CASSSARTDYRTEAFF
TGTGCCAGCAGTTCCGCCAGGACCGACTACCGCACTGAAGCTTTCTTT
>TRBJ1-1|11|NA|NA|TRBV20-1
CSASLDAEAFF
TGCAGTGCTAGTCTGGACGCTGAAGCTTTCTTT
>TRBJ1-5|13|NA|NA|TRBV2
CATPPGQSQPQHF
TGTGCCACCCCGCCGGGGCAATCTCAGCCCCAGCATTTT
>TRBJ1-2|14|NA|NA|TRBV14
CASSQENLLGGYTF
TGTGCCAGCAGCCAAGAGAATTTACTCGGTGGCTACACCTTC
>TRBJ2-3|14|NA|once|TRBV29-1
CSLQGSFGTDTQYF
TGCAGCCTCCAAGGAAGTTTTGGCACAGATACGCAGTATTTT
>TRBJ2-4|12|NA|NA|TRBV30
CAWGPMGNIQYF
TGTGCCTGGGGCCCGATGGGGAACATTCAGTACTTC
>TRBJ1-1|13|NA|NA|TRBV4-2
CASSRRGRIEAFF
TGTGCCAGCAGCCGGAGAGGACGGATTGAAGCTTTCTTT
>TRBJ2-2|14|NA|NA|TRBV5-8
CASSPGQGSGALFF
TGTGCCAGCAGCCCCGGACAGGGCAGCGGGGCGCTGTTTTTT
>TRBJ1-1|16|TRBD1|NA|TRBV7-8
CASSLVGTDPNTEAFF
TGTGCCAGCAGCTTAGTGGGGACAGACCCGAACACTGAAGCTTTCTTT
>TRBJ2-7|14|TRBD2|few|TRBV6-5
CASGGTSGPYEQYF
TGTGCCAGCGGAGGGACTAGCGGGCCCTACGAGCAGTACTTC
>TRBJ2-7|13|TRBD2|NA|TRBV11-2
CASSGGGSYEQYF
TGTGCCAGCTCGGGGGGGGGCAGTTACGAGCAGTACTTC
>TRBJ2-7|12|TRBD1|NA|TRBV30
CAWSGGGGEQYF
TGTGCCTGGAGTGGAGGGGGCGGCGAGCAGTACTTC
>TRBJ2-5|14|TRBD1|NA|TRBV30
CAWRGTGTQETQYF
TGTGCCTGGAGGGGGACAGGAACCCAAGAGACCCAGTACTTC
>TRBJ2-1|13|NA|few|TRBV5-1
CASQGDSYNEQFF
TGCGCCAGCCAGGGTGACTCCTACAATGAGCAGTTCTTC
>TRBJ2-2|14|NA|NA|TRBV15
CATSRGSDTGELFF
TGTGCCACCAGCAGAGGAAGTGATACCGGGGAGCTGTTTTTT
>TRBJ2-7|14|TRBD1|NA|TRBV6-1
CASKRQGPGNEQYF
TGTGCCAGCAAACGACAGGGGCCTGGGAACGAGCAGTACTTC
>TRBJ1-2|13|NA|few|TRBV2
CASGGWSVYGYTF
TGTGCCAGCGGCGGGTGGAGTGTCTATGGCTACACCTTC
>TRBJ2-1|14|TRBD2|NA|TRBV7-2
CASSPGTSPNEQFF
TGTGCCAGCAGCCCGGGGACTAGTCCCAATGAGCAGTTCTTC